This TCR beta chain was captured in a study of monozygotic twins with inflammatory bowel disease. Study results and limitations: Repertoire likeness was no different across concordant and discordant twins, perhaps owing to restricted power. Relative clonotype sharing with others was diminished in IBD patients versus healthy twins, particularly with disease activity.

In preparing each TCR library, about 3,700 ng of total RNA was used. TCRdb re-analyzed the 5' RACE reads; it lists each CDR3 protein once, without DNA. This table holds approximately 400,000 distinct CDR3 sequences. As for this clonotype: Its antigen remains unknown.

This CDR3 region has 15 residues. Material for sequencing was blood. The TCR was taken from a human donor with ulcerative colitis or Crohn's disease, or a healthy co-twin of an affected twin (not recorded which). The rearrangement joins TRBV12-3 or TRBV12-4 to TRBJ1-2; TCRdb proposes TRBD1, but this gene call is untestable without DNA. This chain's CDR3 is CASNPNGQGSYGYTF.